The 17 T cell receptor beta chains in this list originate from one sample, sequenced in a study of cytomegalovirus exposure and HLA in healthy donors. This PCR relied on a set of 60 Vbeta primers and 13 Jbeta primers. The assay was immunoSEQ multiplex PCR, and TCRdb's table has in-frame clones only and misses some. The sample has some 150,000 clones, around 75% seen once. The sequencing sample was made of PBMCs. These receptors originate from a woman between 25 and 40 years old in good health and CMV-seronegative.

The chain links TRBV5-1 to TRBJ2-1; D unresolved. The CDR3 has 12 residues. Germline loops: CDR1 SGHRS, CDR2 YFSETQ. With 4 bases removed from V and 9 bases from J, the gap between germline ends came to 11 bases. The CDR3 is CASSQTAFEQFF. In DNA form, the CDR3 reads TGCGCCAGCAGCCAAACAGCCTTTGAGCAGTTCTTC.

The CDR3 loop is CASSTWALAGGSTDTQYF. CDR3 coding DNA: TGTGCCAGCAGCACCTGGGCGCTAGCGGGGGGTAGCACAGATACGCAGTATTTT. This chain uses TRBV7-2 with TRBJ2-3, with 11 bases identical to TRBD2. Germline loops: CDR1 SGHTA, CDR2 FQGNSA. The CDR3 runs 18 residues. Trimming cost V 5 bases and J 0 bases; bases outside gene matches: 10.

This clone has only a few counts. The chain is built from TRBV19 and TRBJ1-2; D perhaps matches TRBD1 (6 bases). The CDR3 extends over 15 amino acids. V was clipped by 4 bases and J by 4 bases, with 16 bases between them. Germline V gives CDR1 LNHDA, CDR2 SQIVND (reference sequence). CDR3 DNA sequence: TGTGCCAGTAGTACCTTGTCAGGGGACGCCTATGGCTACACCTTC. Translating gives CASSTLSGDAYGYTF.

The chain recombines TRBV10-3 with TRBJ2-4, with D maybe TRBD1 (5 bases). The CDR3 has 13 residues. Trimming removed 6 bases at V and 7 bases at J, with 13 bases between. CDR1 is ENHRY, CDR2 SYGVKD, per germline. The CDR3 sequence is CAIRAPPGNIQYF. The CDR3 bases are TGTGCCATCAGGGCCCCTCCAGGGAACATTCAGTACTTC.

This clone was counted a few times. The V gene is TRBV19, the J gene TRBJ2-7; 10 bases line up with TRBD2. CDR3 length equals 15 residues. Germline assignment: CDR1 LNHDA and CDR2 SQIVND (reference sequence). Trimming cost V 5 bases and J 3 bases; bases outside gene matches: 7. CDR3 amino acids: CASSLSGRAGYEQYF. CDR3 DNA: TGTGCCAGTAGTTTGAGCGGGAGGGCCGGCTACGAGCAGTACTTC. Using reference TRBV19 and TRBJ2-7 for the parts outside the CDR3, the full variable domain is DGGITQSPKYLFRKEGQNVTLSCEQNLNHDAMYWYRQDPGQGLRLIYYSQIVNDFQKGDIAEGYSVSREKKESFPLTVTSAQKNPTAFYLCASSLSGRAGYEQYFGPGTRLTVT.

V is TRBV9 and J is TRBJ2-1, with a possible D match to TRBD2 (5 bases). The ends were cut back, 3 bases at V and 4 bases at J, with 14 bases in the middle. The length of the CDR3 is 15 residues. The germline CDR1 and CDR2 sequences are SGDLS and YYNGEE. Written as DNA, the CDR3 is TGTGCCAGCAGCGCCCAGCCTAGCCCATACAATGAGCAGTTCTTC. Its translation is CASSAQPSPYNEQFF.

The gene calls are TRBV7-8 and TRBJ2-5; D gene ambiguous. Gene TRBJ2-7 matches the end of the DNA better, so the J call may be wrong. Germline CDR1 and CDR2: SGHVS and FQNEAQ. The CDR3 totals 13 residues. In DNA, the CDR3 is TGTGCCAGCAGCTTAGGTGCGGTCAACGAGCAGTACTTC. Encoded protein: CASSLGAVNEQYF.

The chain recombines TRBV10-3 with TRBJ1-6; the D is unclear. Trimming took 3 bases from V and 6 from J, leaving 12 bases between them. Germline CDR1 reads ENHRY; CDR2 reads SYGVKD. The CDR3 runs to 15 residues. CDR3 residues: CAISEKLGGNSPLHF. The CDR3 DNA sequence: TGTGCCATCAGTGAAAAGCTAGGTGGTAATTCACCCCTCCACTTT.

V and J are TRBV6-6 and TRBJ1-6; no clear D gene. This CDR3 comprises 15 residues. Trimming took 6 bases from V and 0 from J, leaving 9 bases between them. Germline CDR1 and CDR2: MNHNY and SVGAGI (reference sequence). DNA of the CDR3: TGTGCCAGCAGACCTTCAGTCTCCTATAATTCACCCCTCCACTTT. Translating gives CASRPSVSYNSPLHF.

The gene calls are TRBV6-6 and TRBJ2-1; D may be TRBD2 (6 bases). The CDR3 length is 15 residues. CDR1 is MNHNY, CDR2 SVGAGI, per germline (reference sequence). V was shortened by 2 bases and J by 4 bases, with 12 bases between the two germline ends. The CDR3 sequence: CASSYPGGGYNEQFF. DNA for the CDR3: TGTGCCAGCAGTTACCCCGGGGGAGGTTACAATGAGCAGTTCTTC.

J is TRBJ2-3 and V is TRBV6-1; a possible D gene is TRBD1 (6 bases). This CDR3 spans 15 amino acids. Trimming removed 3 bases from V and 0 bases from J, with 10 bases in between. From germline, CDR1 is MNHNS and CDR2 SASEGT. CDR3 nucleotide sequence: TGTGCCAGCAGTGAGGTAGGGACAAGCACAGATACGCAGTATTTT. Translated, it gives CASSEVGTSTDTQYF.

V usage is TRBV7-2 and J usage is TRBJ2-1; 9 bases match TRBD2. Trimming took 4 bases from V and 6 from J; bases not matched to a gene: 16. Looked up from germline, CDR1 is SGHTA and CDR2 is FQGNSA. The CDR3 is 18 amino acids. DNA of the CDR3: TGTGCCAGCAGCTCAATGGTTAGCGGGGGCCCTCGGCTCAATGAGCAGTTCTTC. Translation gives CASSSMVSGGPRLNEQFF.

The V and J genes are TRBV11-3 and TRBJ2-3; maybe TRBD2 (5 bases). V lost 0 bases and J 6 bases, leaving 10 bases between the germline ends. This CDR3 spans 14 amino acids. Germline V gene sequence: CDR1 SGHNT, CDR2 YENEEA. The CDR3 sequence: CASSLEGRADTQYF. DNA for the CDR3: TGTGCCAGCAGCTTAGAAGGGAGAGCGGATACGCAGTATTTT.

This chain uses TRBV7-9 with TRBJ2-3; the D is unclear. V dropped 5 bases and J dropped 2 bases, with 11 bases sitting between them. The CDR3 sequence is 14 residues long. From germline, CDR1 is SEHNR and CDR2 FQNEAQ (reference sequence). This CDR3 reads CASSAPGFTDTQYF. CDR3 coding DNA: TGTGCCAGCAGCGCCCCAGGATTCACAGATACGCAGTATTTT.

CDR3 sequence: CASSPPFGLAEETQYF. For the CDR3, the DNA is TGTGCCAGCAGCCCCCCCTTTGGGCTAGCGGAAGAGACCCAGTACTTC. The chain couples TRBV11-1 to TRBJ2-5, with TRBD2 matching 7 bases. CDR1 SGHAT and CDR2 FQDESV come from the germline V gene (reference sequence). Germline trimming cut 5 bases from V and 3 bases from J; bases unmatched to any gene: 12. There are 16 residues in the CDR3.

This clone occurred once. The CDR3 sequence is CASSGGPSTDTQYF. The DNA for the CDR3 is TGCGCCAGCAGCGGGGGCCCTAGCACAGATACGCAGTATTTT. The chain uses TRBV5-1 and TRBJ2-3; D is perhaps TRBD1 (6 bases). This CDR3 contains 14 residues. The V gene's germline CDR1 is SGHRS and CDR2 YFSETQ. Trimming removed 4 bases at V and 0 bases at J, with 9 bases between.

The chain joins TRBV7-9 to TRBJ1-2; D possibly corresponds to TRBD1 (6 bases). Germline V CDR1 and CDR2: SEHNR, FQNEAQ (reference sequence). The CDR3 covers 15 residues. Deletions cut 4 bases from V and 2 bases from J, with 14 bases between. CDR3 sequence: CASSWGRGANYGYTF. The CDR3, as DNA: TGTGCCAGCAGCTGGGGGCGGGGGGCCAACTATGGCTACACCTTC.